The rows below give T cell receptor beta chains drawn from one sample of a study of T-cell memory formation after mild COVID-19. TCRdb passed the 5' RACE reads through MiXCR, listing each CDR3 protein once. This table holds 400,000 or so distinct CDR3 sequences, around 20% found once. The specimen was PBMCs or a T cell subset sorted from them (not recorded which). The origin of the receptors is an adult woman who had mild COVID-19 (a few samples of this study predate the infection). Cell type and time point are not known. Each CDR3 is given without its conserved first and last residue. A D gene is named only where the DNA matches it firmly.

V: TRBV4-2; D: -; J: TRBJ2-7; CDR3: ASSLDTTEHDEQY
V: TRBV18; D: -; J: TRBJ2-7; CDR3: ASSPTTGYEQY
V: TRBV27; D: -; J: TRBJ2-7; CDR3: ASSLKYEQY
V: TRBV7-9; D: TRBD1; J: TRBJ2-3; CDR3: ASSILAGQGVSDTQY
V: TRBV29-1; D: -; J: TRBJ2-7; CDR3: SVGGGESYEQY
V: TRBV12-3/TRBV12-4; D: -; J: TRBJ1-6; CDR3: ASSFFGGNSPLH
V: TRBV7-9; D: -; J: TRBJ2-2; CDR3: ASSLLAGTTPGHSTGELF
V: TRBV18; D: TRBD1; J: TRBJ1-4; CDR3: ASSLGQTDEKLF
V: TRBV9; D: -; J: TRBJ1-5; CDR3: ASSVPGGVEDQPQH
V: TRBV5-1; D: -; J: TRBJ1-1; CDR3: ASSLSAGTLIAEAF
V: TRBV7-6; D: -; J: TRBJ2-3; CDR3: ASSSPGTDTQY
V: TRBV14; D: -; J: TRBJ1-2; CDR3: ASSISKNYGYT
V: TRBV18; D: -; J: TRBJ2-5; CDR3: ASSPTDSKGETQY
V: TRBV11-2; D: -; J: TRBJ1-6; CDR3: ASSFDGTRIGSPLH
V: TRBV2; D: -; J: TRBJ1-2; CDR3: ASSANRVYGYT
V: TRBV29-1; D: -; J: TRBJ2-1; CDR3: SLRTEGNEQF
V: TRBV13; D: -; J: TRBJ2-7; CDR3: ASSFYGGSEQY
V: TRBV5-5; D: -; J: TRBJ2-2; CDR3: ASTSQGTGELF
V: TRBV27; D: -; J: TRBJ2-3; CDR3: ASGQVTDTQY
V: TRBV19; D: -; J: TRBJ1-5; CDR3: ASSIKNQPQH
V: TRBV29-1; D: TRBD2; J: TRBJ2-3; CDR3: SGRGGPTDTQY
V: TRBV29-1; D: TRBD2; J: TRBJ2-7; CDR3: SVIWADGLAGDEQY
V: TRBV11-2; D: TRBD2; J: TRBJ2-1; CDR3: ASSLGTSGMQF
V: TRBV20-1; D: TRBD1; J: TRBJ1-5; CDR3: SAQGARWGQPQH
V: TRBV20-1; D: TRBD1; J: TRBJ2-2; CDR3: SARDWGTGSTGELF
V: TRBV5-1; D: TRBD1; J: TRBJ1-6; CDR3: ASSQQGNTNSPLH
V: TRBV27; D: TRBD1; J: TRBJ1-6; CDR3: ASSSGTGGGSPLH
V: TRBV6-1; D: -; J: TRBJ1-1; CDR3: ASIPPGARGSTEAF
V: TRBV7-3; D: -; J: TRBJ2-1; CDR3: ASSRGGEQF
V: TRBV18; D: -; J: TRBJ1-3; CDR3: ASSPTGGPSGNTIY
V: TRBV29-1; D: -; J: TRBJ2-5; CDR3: SVDAWTEQETQY
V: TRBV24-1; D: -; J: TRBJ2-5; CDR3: ATSGNRDQETQY
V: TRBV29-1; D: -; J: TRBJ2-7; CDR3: SVGRDTSEQY
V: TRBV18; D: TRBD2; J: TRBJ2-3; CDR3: ASSHSLGGGSTDTQY
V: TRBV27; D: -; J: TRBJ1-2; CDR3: ASSLSWDSYGYT
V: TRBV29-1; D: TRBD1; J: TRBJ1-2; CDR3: SVEEWTGNGYT
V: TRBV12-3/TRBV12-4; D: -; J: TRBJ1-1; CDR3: ASSFVWDMNTEAF
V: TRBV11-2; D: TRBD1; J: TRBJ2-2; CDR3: ASSGGQVGELF
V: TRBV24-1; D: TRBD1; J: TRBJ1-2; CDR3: ATSDETGVGGYT